One sample yielded the 20 T cell receptor beta chains listed below, sequenced in a study of patients and donors after allogeneic stem cell transplantation. TCRdb ran MiXCR on the RT-PCR reads and lists one entry per CDR3 protein. The table shows some 960,000 distinct CDR3 sequences, with roughly 18% occurring only once. The sample comprised blood, either unsorted or a sorted T cell fraction (not recorded which). The source is a human donor who was either an allogeneic HSCT recipient or a stem cell or donor lymphocyte infusion donor (not recorded which). It is not recorded whose cells these are; they may come from a transplant donor.

This clonotype was found a few times. The gene calls are TRBV5-8 and TRBJ1-1; TRBD1 might be the D (5 bases). Germline V lookup: CDR1 SGHTS, CDR2 YDEGEE. This CDR3 region has 15 residues. V was clipped by 0 bases and J by 5 bases, with 14 bases between them. As DNA, the CDR3 is TGTGCCAGCAGCTTGGGCGGGGCCAGTTGGACTGAAGCTTTCTTT. Protein: CASSLGGASWTEAFF.

The chain joins TRBV14 to TRBJ2-2; D may be TRBD2 (6 bases). In germline, CDR1 is SGHDN, CDR2 FVKESK. The V end lost 8 bases, the J end lost 4 bases, and 14 bases lay between the germline ends. The CDR3 loop spans 14 amino acids. The CDR3 nucleotides are TGTGCCAGCCGACGGGACTGGCGCACCGGGGAGCTGTTTTTT. Translating it yields CASRRDWRTGELFF.

V and J are TRBV9 and TRBJ1-2; 8 bases agree with TRBD1. Germline V CDR1 and CDR2: SGDLS, YYNGEE. The CDR3 spans 14 residues. V shed 3 bases and J 8 bases; nucleotides not matched to a gene: 9. DNA of the CDR3: TGTGCCAGCAGCGGGGGACAGGATTGGGAAGGCTACACCTTC. Protein product: CASSGGQDWEGYTF.

Only a few counts were recorded for this clonotype. The CDR3, as DNA: TGCAGCGTTGATACGGGGGGACCCTACGAGCAGTACTTC. Translating gives CSVDTGGPYEQYF. The chain employs TRBV29-1 and TRBJ2-7, with 7 bases lining up with TRBD2. From germline, CDR1 is SQVTM and CDR2 ANQGSEA. The CDR3 covers 13 residues. The V and J ends lost 3 bases and 2 bases, in that order; junction bases with no gene match: 4.

The DNA for the CDR3 is TGCAGTGCTAGCCGCAGGACCTTGAACACTGAAGCTTTCTTT. Protein product: CSASRRTLNTEAFF. The V and J genes are TRBV20-1 and TRBJ1-1, with D uncertain. The CDR3 consists of 14 residues. The V gene's germline CDR1 is DFQATT and CDR2 SNEGSKA (reference sequence). V lost 3 bases, J lost 0 bases, and 11 bases lay in between.

Ten or more counts support this clonotype. The gene calls are TRBV7-8 and TRBJ1-6, with a possible D match to TRBD1 (6 bases). This CDR3 comprises 15 residues. The V gene lost 1 base and the J gene lost 7 bases, with 11 bases spanning the gap. In germline, CDR1 is SGHVS, CDR2 FQNEAQ. CDR3 in DNA: TGTGCCAGCAGCTTAGGGGGGGCTCGGAATTCACCCCTCCACTTT. This gives the protein CASSLGGARNSPLHF.

This clonotype showed up many times. The chain joins TRBV4-1 to TRBJ2-7; weak D call: TRBD1 (5 bases). Trimming pared 0 bases from V and 6 bases from J, leaving 9 bases between. Germline CDR1 reads MGHRA; CDR2 reads YSYEKL. CDR3 length: 13 residues. CDR3 sequence (DNA): TGCGCCAGCAGCCAAGACAGGGTTGGCGAGCAGTACTTC. Encoded protein: CASSQDRVGEQYF.

This rearrangement joins TRBV5-1 to TRBJ1-1; D is undetermined. Germline values: CDR1 SGHRS, CDR2 YFSETQ. V lost 4 bases and J lost 1, with 11 bases in between. The CDR3 has 14 amino acids. CDR3 nucleotide sequence: TGCGCCAGCAGCGCCCGGCCGGGGAACACTGAAGCTTTCTTT. Encoded protein: CASSARPGNTEAFF. Based on the CDR3 plus reference TRBV5-1 and TRBJ1-1, the full variable domain is KAGVTQTPRYLIKTRGQQVTLSCSPISGHRSVSWYQQTPGQGLQFLFEYFSETQRNKGNFPGRFSGRQFSNSRSEMNVSTLELGDSALYLCASSARPGNTEAFFGQGTRLTVV.

This clonotype was recorded a few times. This chain links TRBV5-6 with TRBJ2-1, with a weak D call TRBD2 (5 bases). CDR3 length: 14 amino acids. CDR1 and CDR2 from the germline V gene are SGHDT and YYEEEE. The V end was cut by 1 base, the J end by 5 bases, with 10 bases between. CDR3 DNA: TGTGCCAGCAGCTTGTTTAGGGAGCACAATGAGCAGTTCTTC. This gives the protein CASSLFREHNEQFF.

A few counts support this clonotype. The rearrangement links TRBV5-1 to TRBJ2-1, with TRBD2 identical over 10 bases. J gave up 6 bases and V 7 bases, and 13 bases lay outside the gene matches. The CDR3 consists of 16 residues. Germline V gives CDR1 SGHRS, CDR2 YFSETQ. CDR3 coding DNA: TGCGCCAGCCAACCCAGAGCGGGGGGGCCGGGCAATGAGCAGTTCTTC. It translates to CASQPRAGGPGNEQFF.

The V gene is TRBV9, the J gene TRBJ1-3; TRBD1 matches 9 bases. The J segment lost 3 bases and the V segment lost 4 bases, leaving 11 bases of the junction unmatched. Germline V gene lookup returns CDR1 SGDLS and CDR2 YYNGEE. CDR3 length: 17 residues. The CDR3 DNA is TGTGCCAGCAGCCCATATACCGGGACAGGGAATGGAAACACCATATATTTT. Translating gives CASSPYTGTGNGNTIYF.

DNA of the CDR3: TGTGCCAGCAGTTACAGGGGAACTGGTGGCTACACCTTC. Translating it yields CASSYRGTGGYTF. The chain carries TRBV6-5 and TRBJ1-2; possibly TRBD1 for D (5 bases). V gave up 2 bases and J gave up 7 bases, with 11 bases separating them. Germline V lookup: CDR1 MNHEY, CDR2 SVGAGI. This CDR3 has 13 amino acids.

The J gene is TRBJ2-7, the V gene TRBV4-2; 10 positions match TRBD2. Looked up from germline, CDR1 is LGHNA and CDR2 is YNFKEQ. V lost 4 bases to trimming and J lost 6 bases; unmatched junction nucleotides: 9. The CDR3 covers 15 residues. The CDR3 sequence: CASSPLDGLAAEQYF. The CDR3 nucleotides are TGTGCCAGCAGCCCTCTCGATGGACTAGCGGCCGAGCAGTACTTC.

This clonotype was counted between two and nine times. This sequence joins TRBV9 and TRBJ2-2; 9 nucleotides agree with TRBD2. The J segment lost 0 bases and the V segment lost 6 bases, leaving 6 bases of the junction unmatched. Germline-derived CDR1 and CDR2 are SGDLS and YYNGEE. This CDR3 has 16 residues. DNA of the CDR3: TGTGCCAGCAACCTAGCGGGGAATGCGAACACCGGGGAGCTGTTTTTT. Translated: CASNLAGNANTGELFF.

The chain carries TRBV5-1 and TRBJ1-2, with D unclear. Germline V gives CDR1 SGHRS, CDR2 YFSETQ. Trimming left V 0 bases short and J 8 bases short, with 17 bases between. This CDR3 contains 15 residues. Here the CDR3 reads CASSLDTPGVEGYTF. CDR3 nucleotides: TGCGCCAGCAGCTTGGATACGCCCGGGGTGGAGGGCTACACCTTC. The full variable domain, with the rest looked up from reference TRBV5-1 and TRBJ1-2, is KAGVTQTPRYLIKTRGQQVTLSCSPISGHRSVSWYQQTPGQGLQFLFEYFSETQRNKGNFPGRFSGRQFSNSRSEMNVSTLELGDSALYLCASSLDTPGVEGYTFGSGTRLTVV.

J is TRBJ2-5 and V is TRBV24-1; no clear D. The CDR3 length is 13 residues. Germline V gene data show CDR1 as KGHDR and CDR2 as SFDVKD. V was trimmed by 5 bases and J by 7 bases, leaving 13 bases between them. The CDR3 here is CATSALRWGTQYF. DNA for the CDR3: TGTGCCACCAGTGCGTTGCGGTGGGGGACCCAGTACTTC.

This chain connects TRBV4-1 to TRBJ2-1; D call uncertain. V dropped 2 bases and J dropped 7 bases, with 3 bases sitting between them. Germline V gene sequence: CDR1 MGHRA, CDR2 YSYEKL. The CDR3 extends over 11 amino acids. The CDR3 here is CASSQLNEQFF. The CDR3 DNA reads TGCGCCAGCAGCCAATTGAATGAGCAGTTCTTC.

The V call is TRBV7-3, the J call TRBJ2-1; 10 bases map to TRBD2. CDR1 and CDR2 from the germline V gene are SGHTA and FQGTGA. The CDR3 has 15 amino acids. The V gene end was trimmed by 3 bases and the J gene end by 8 bases; junction bases not matched to a gene: 7. The chain's CDR3 is CASSFTAGGRDEQFF. Written as DNA, the CDR3 is TGTGCCAGCAGCTTCACAGCGGGGGGGCGCGATGAGCAGTTCTTC.

V is TRBV5-1 and J is TRBJ2-7, with 7 bases matching TRBD2. In germline, CDR1 is SGHRS, CDR2 YFSETQ. The CDR3 runs to 12 residues. Germline trimming cut 3 bases from V and 6 bases from J; bases unmatched to any gene: 3. The CDR3 here is CASSWGGVEQYF. DNA of the CDR3: TGCGCCAGCAGCTGGGGGGGGGTCGAGCAGTACTTC.

V usage is TRBV5-1 and J usage is TRBJ2-2; no reliable D call. Germline loops: CDR1 SGHRS, CDR2 YFSETQ. V lost 4 bases to trimming and J lost 4 bases, with 17 bases between them. The CDR3 totals 16 residues. CDR3 region: CASSHPTMGSTGELFF. As DNA, the CDR3 is TGCGCCAGCAGCCACCCTACCATGGGAAGCACCGGGGAGCTGTTTTTT.